Listed here is a single T cell receptor beta chain. Participant ages covered roughly 18 to 89 years across around 25 US areas. The sample comes from a study of blood T cell repertoires in COVID-19. Study details: Sites in the United States, Italy and Spain provided acute and convalescent COVID-19 samples. From T cells, B-cell-depleted T cells, or PBMCs came the material, which was cDNA or gDNA.

V gave up 4 bases and J gave up 8 bases, with 18 bases separating them. CDR1 is SGHDN, CDR2 FVKESK, per germline. This CDR3 is built from 15 residues. Original data processing: Estimates of nucleated cell counts were drawn from the amplification of reference gene primers. Sequencing used immunoSEQ multiplex PCR; TCRdb keeps in-frame clones, though not all of them. That table supplies the V and J calls and clone size; D and trimming were determined from the DNA. The repertoire has about 440,000 clones, roughly 87% of them found once; the top ten carry almost 2%. The sample consisted of PBMCs or T cells enriched from blood (not recorded which). The chain links TRBV14 to TRBJ2-1, with D perhaps TRBD2 (5 bases). This TCR derives from a woman under 30 with acute COVID-19. The CDR3 is CASSPRSPTRDEQFF. The CDR3 DNA follows: TGTGCCAGCAGCCCTAGGAGTCCCACTAGGGATGAGCAGTTCTTC.